This T cell receptor (beta chain) appears in the sequencing data of a study of blood T cells in healthy people across ages. Notes on the study in general: Those diversity estimates obtained from one million T cells were thought to be underestimates. As age increased, TCR beta diversity per million T cells fell in a roughly linear fashion.

Regarding this clonotype: Its antigen is unknown.

RNA extraction gave at least 5.5 micrograms of total RNA per sample. A second roughly 7 to 11 cycle PCR used barcoded and J-beta primers. The template-switch adaptor was a 5' adaptor with 12 random nucleotides. It tagged each cDNA molecule. MiXCR, run by TCRdb on the 5' RACE reads, gives a single entry per CDR3 protein. This sample has fewer than 2,000,000 distinct CDR3 sequences, with roughly 43% found just once. The CDR3 sequence is 15 residues long. Trimming removed 4 bases at V and 8 bases at J, with 19 bases between. Germline CDR1 and CDR2: SGHRS and YFSETQ. This receptor was taken from a human donor in good health. The material sequenced was blood. The chain couples TRBV5-1 to TRBJ2-1; the D is unclear. For the CDR3, the DNA is TGCGCCAGCAGCCTATGGCCCTCCGGTGGCGATGAGCAGTTCTTC. Amino acids: CASSLWPSGGDEQFF.